This T cell receptor beta chain was documented in a study of blood T cell repertoires in COVID-19. Germline V gene lookup returns CDR1 MNHNS and CDR2 SASEGT. V lost 2 bases and J lost 3; bases outside the gene matches: 4. The CDR3 has 16 residues. Original processing methods: Reference gene primers were amplified, and this amplification served to estimate nucleated cell counts. Clones were read by immunoSEQ multiplex PCR, and TCRdb kept only the in-frame ones, dropping some. V and J calls and clone size are given by that table; D and trimming were obtained from the DNA. This table has approximately 440,000 clones, approximately 88% appearing once.

J is TRBJ2-3 and V is TRBV6-1; 11 bases fit TRBD2. The specimen was peripheral blood. The origin of this receptor is a woman aged 50 to 60 with COVID-19, enrolled during active disease. CDR3 bases: TGTGCCAGCAGTGAATTCCTAGCGGGGGGTACAGATACGCAGTATTTT. Amino acids: CASSEFLAGGTDTQYF.